This entry concerns a single T cell receptor beta chain. This may be a read error, as it is one base from a much larger clone. Germline assignment: CDR1 SGHNT and CDR2 YYREEE (reference sequence). The CDR3 extends over 14 amino acids. The data were obtained in a study of glioma-infiltrating T cells. The iRepertoire nested amplicon-rescue multiplex PCR amplified TCR alpha and beta CDR3s from RNA. Input was roughly 95-400 ng of tissue mRNA or PBMC total RNA. TCRdb used MiXCR to reprocess the multiplex PCR reads, holding one entry per CDR3 protein. The sample lists about 190,000 distinct CDR3 sequences; about 31% were seen once.

The sample taken for sequencing was glioma tissue, nonneoplastic brain tissue, or PBMCs (not recorded which). The J gene is TRBJ2-1, the V gene TRBV5-4; D is uncertain. The TCR originated in a human donor with low-grade glioma or glioblastoma, undergoing nonglioma brain surgery, or in good health (not recorded which). CDR3 coding DNA: TGTGCCAGCAGCTTGGAAGACGGAAACAATGAGCGGTTCTTC. This encodes CASSLEDGNNERFF.